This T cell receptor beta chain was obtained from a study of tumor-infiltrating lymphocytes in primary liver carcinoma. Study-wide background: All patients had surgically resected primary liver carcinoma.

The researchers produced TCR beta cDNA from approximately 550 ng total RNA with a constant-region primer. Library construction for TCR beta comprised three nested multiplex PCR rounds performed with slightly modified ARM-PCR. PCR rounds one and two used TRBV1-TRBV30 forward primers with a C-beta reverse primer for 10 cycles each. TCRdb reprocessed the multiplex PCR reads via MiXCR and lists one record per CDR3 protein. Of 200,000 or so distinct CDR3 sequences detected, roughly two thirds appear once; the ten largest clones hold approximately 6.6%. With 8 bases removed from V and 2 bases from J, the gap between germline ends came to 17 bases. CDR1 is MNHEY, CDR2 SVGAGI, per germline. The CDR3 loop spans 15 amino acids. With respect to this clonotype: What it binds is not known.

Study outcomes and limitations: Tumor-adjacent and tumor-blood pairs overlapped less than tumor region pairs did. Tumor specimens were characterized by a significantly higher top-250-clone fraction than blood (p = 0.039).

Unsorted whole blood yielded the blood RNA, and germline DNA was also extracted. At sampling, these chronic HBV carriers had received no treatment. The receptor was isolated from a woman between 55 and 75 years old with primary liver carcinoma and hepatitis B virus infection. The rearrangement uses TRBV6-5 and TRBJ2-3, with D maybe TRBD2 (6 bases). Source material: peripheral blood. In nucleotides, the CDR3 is TGTGCCAGCGGTACCCTAGCGACGTCCACAGATACGCAGTATTTT. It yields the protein CASGTLATSTDTQYF.